These T cell receptor beta chains were read from a single sample in a study of T-cell memory formation after mild COVID-19. TCRdb called the 5' RACE reads again in MiXCR, with one record for every CDR3 protein. This table holds around 340,000 distinct CDR3 sequences, over 10% found once. The sample taken for sequencing was PBMCs or a T cell subset sorted from them (not recorded which). The source is a man aged 18 to 29 who had mild COVID-19 (a few samples of this study predate the infection). Cell type and time point are not known. Each CDR3 is given with its conserved first and last residue. A D gene is named only where the DNA matches it firmly. Clone size appears in some rows only: once, few, many, or a class for an expanded clone.

size,D,J,V,CDR3,DNA
NA,TRBD1,TRBJ1-1,TRBV25-1,CASSEYTGGTEAFF,TGTGCCAGCAGTGAATACACAGGGGGCACTGAAGCTTTCTTT
NA,TRBD1,TRBJ1-2,TRBV29-1,CSTGQGNYGYTF,TGCAGCACGGGACAGGGAAACTATGGCTACACCTTC
many,NA,TRBJ2-7,TRBV12-3/TRBV12-4,CASSLVGGTYEQYF,TGTGCCAGCAGTTTAGTAGGGGGGACATACGAGCAGTACTTC
many,TRBD1,TRBJ2-3,TRBV7-3,CASSGTGGSDTQYF,TGTGCCAGCAGCGGGACAGGGGGCTCAGATACGCAGTATTTT
few,NA,TRBJ2-2,TRBV11-2,CAQGEQNTGELFF,TGTGCCCAAGGAGAGCAGAACACCGGGGAGCTGTTTTTT
few,NA,TRBJ2-5,TRBV6-5,CASSYSGVETQYF,TGTGCCAGCAGTTACTCGGGGGTGGAGACCCAGTACTTC
few,NA,TRBJ1-6,TRBV25-1,CASRTTNSPLHF,TGTGCCAGCCGGACAACCAATTCACCCCTCCACTTT
few,NA,TRBJ1-6,TRBV20-1,CSARVGGDDSPLHF,TGCAGTGCTAGAGTTGGGGGTGATGATTCACCCCTCCACTTT
many,TRBD1,TRBJ1-1,TRBV11-2,CASSSRDRGTEAFF,TGTGCCAGCAGCTCCCGGGACAGGGGCACTGAAGCTTTCTTT
few,NA,TRBJ2-6,TRBV4-3,CASSQGDGPTSGANVLTF,TGCGCCAGCAGCCAGGGCGATGGACCGACCTCTGGGGCCAACGTCCTGACTTTC
NA,TRBD2,TRBJ2-1,TRBV27,CAAQSIGGGKYNEQFF,TGTGCGGCCCAGTCGATTGGCGGGGGGAAATACAATGAGCAGTTCTTC
many,TRBD1,TRBJ1-1,TRBV10-1,CASSESLTGVEAFF,TGCGCCAGCAGTGAGTCGTTGACAGGGGTTGAAGCTTTCTTT
few,NA,TRBJ2-5,TRBV11-2,CASSLAAREETQYF,TGTGCCAGCAGCTTAGCAGCGCGGGAAGAGACCCAGTACTTC
many,NA,TRBJ1-6,TRBV5-1,CASSSQGNSPLHF,TGCGCCAGCAGCTCTCAGGGGAATTCACCCCTCCACTTT
NA,TRBD2,TRBJ2-5,TRBV20-1,CSAGSGDQETQYF,TGCAGTGCGGGAAGCGGGGATCAAGAGACCCAGTACTTC
NA,TRBD2,TRBJ2-7,TRBV7-2,CASSLGGTSTYEQYF,TGTGCCAGCAGCTTAGGCGGGACTAGCACCTACGAGCAGTACTTC
few,TRBD1,TRBJ1-2,TRBV7-2,CASSLGIRTGNYGYTF,TGTGCCAGCAGCTTAGGAATAAGGACAGGGAACTATGGCTACACCTTC